This T cell receptor beta chain stems from a study of cytotoxic CD8 clonotypes in ibrutinib-treated CLL. Study-wide findings and caveats: Few clonotypes were public, and these shrank or held steady under treatment. Baseline clonality was higher than in age-matched healthy donors and moved in step with circulating CD8+ T-cell counts. Samples from sustained-remission and progressing patients were taken at different times. Clonality increased at ibrutinib response, then returned toward baseline at progression.

Clones were sequenced by immunoSEQ multiplex PCR, and TCRdb holds only the in-frame ones, with some missing. Of roughly 2,700 clones listed, 82% are singletons. This clone occurred a few times. Its target is unknown. V gave up 0 bases and J gave up 4 bases, with 13 bases separating them. CDR3 length: 15 residues. Germline CDR1 and CDR2: SGHRS and YFSETQ. The V gene is TRBV5-1, the J gene TRBJ1-1; a weak D match, TRBD1 (6 bases). The receptor's source is a human donor with chronic lymphocytic leukemia. Sequenced here: PBMCs, sampled before ibrutinib treatment. The CDR3 DNA is TGCGCCAGCAGCTTGGACAGGGCTGAGGGCACTGAAGCTTTCTTT. Amino acids: CASSLDRAEGTEAFF.